This entry concerns a single T cell receptor (beta chain). Its specificity is unknown. Assays covered approximately 100,000 TCR templates per sample. Using immunoSEQ multiplex PCR, the repertoire was profiled, and TCRdb retains in-frame clones only, with some absent. The repertoire holds 100,000 or so clones, around 93% seen once, with 1% to 1.5% in the top ten. Germline V gene data show CDR1 as MNHNY and CDR2 as SVGAGI (reference sequence). V gave up 7 bases and J gave up 2 bases; unmatched junction bases: 6. The CDR3 is 14 amino acids. The record originates from a study of siplizumab effects on memory and regulatory T cells. Findings and limits, study-wide: Sequences below about 10^-5 frequency were poorly captured. As a result, only a minor fraction of alloreactive clones mapped to unstimulated subsets. The naive T cell population seemed more diverse than memory cells and seemed a major contributor to the alloresponse. The majority of clones, roughly 75-95% of proliferating CD4+ or CD8+ clones, lacked an assignable naive or memory phenotype.

The sequencing sample was made of non-Treg CD4+ T cells sorted from blood. The chain carries TRBV6-6 and TRBJ2-3; 7 positions match TRBD1. This receptor was taken from a human donor in good health. CDR3 sequence: CASKLQGNTDTQYF. CDR3 nucleotide sequence: TGTGCCAGCAAACTACAGGGGAACACAGATACGCAGTATTTT.